This T cell receptor beta chain comes out of a study of blood T cell repertoires in COVID-19. The wider study: Samples taken during acute and convalescent COVID-19 were collected in the United States, Italy and Spain.

Germline CDR1 reads SGHRS; CDR2 reads YFSETQ. Trimming stripped 4 bases from V and 1 base from J, with 11 bases between. The CDR3 has 14 residues. In the authors' workflow: Estimated nucleated cell counts came from reference gene primer amplification. The repertoire was sequenced with immunoSEQ multiplex PCR; TCRdb's copy has only in-frame clones and lacks some. V, J and clone size are those of that table, while D and trimming were read from the DNA. The profile shows about 77,000 clones, less than 85% of them singletons. The chain combines TRBV5-1 with TRBJ1-1; D is unresolved. The sequence derives from a woman in her sixties or seventies with acute or convalescent COVID-19. Sample: peripheral blood. The CDR3 sequence: CASSPRLANTEAFF. The CDR3 coding sequence is TGCGCCAGCAGCCCGAGGTTAGCGAACACTGAAGCTTTCTTT.